The rows below give T cell receptor beta chains drawn from one sample of a study of T cell changes during pregnancy in multiple sclerosis. The table came from immunoSEQ multiplex PCR; TCRdb's copy has only in-frame clones and leaves some out. The sample carries 35,000 to 45,000 clones, 80% to 90% recorded once. This specimen consisted of CD4+ T cells from peripheral blood mononuclear cells, obtained before pregnancy. All receptors derive from a female donor with multiple sclerosis, enrolled in a pregnancy study. The CDR3 runs from the conserved cysteine through the conserved F or W. Each record gives: J gene, D gene, V gene, clone size, CDR3 protein, CDR3 DNA. D genes are given only for firm matches. Not every row has a clone size; where given, it reads once, few, many or a size class.

TRBJ2-2,NA,TRBV10-1,NA,CASSGGGLNTGELFF,TGCGCCAGCAGTGGAGGGGGTCTGAACACCGGGGAGCTGTTTTTT
TRBJ2-2,NA,TRBV7-3,NA,CASSGTGSGELFF,TGTGCCAGCAGCGGCACAGGGTCCGGGGAGCTGTTTTTT
TRBJ1-2,NA,TRBV7-9,NA,CASSWGGGQTYGYTF,TGTGCCAGCAGCTGGGGAGGCGGGCAGACCTATGGCTACACCTTC
TRBJ2-7,NA,TRBV29-1,NA,CSVSRGGEQYF,TGCAGCGTGAGCAGGGGTGGGGAGCAGTACTTC
TRBJ2-2,TRBD1,TRBV29-1,NA,CSVGQGAGTGELFF,TGCAGCGTTGGACAGGGGGCTGGCACCGGGGAGCTGTTTTTT
TRBJ2-5,NA,TRBV2,NA,CASSLLRAQYF,TGTGCCAGCAGCCTCCTGAGGGCCCAGTACTTC
TRBJ2-7,TRBD1,TRBV7-2,NA,CASSSRRGGPLEQYF,TGTGCCAGCAGCTCGCGAAGAGGGGGCCCCCTCGAGCAGTACTTC
TRBJ2-2,NA,TRBV10-3,NA,CAISGGTQPGGELFF,TGTGCCATCAGTGGAGGGACTCAGCCCGGCGGGGAGCTGTTTTTT
TRBJ2-5,TRBD1,TRBV19,NA,CASSGTAQETQYF,TGTGCCAGTAGTGGGACAGCCCAAGAGACCCAGTACTTC
TRBJ2-1,TRBD1,TRBV7-3,once,CASSPWDRGPQFF,TGTGCCAGCAGCCCTTGGGACAGGGGACCCCAGTTCTTC
TRBJ1-4,TRBD1,TRBV6-6,NA,CATGQGNEKLFF,TGTGCCACCGGACAGGGAAATGAAAAACTGTTTTTT
TRBJ1-1,NA,TRBV30,NA,CAWSRGQANTEAFF,TGTGCCTGGAGCAGAGGACAAGCGAACACTGAAGCTTTCTTT
TRBJ2-7,NA,TRBV6-6,NA,CASSFRGPYEQYF,TGTGCCAGCAGTTTCAGGGGACCCTACGAGCAGTACTTC
TRBJ2-5,TRBD1,TRBV5-1,NA,CASSTGTAQETQYF,TGCGCCAGCAGCACCGGGACAGCACAAGAGACCCAGTACTTC
TRBJ2-5,NA,TRBV7-2,NA,CASSLFPSSETQYF,TGTGCCAGCAGCTTATTCCCTAGTAGTGAGACCCAGTACTTC
TRBJ1-5,TRBD1,TRBV10-3,NA,CAISERRQGAHNQPQHF,TGTGCCATCAGTGAACGAAGACAGGGGGCCCACAATCAGCCCCAGCATTTT
TRBJ2-7,TRBD1,TRBV29-1,NA,CSIKAGTGVNEQYF,TGCAGTATTAAGGCCGGGACAGGCGTCAACGAGCAGTACTTC
TRBJ1-5,NA,TRBV19,NA,CASSMLQGAGNQPQHF,TGTGCCAGTAGTATGCTGCAGGGTGCGGGCAATCAGCCCCAGCATTTT
TRBJ2-1,TRBD2,TRBV5-5,once,CASSLRGGATDYNEQFF,TGTGCCAGCAGCTTGCGCGGGGGGGCTACAGACTACAATGAGCAGTTCTTC
TRBJ2-2,TRBD1,TRBV7-3,NA,CASSLLGQGSPGELFF,TGTGCCAGCAGCTTATTGGGACAGGGATCCCCCGGGGAGCTGTTTTTT
TRBJ1-2,TRBD1,TRBV19,NA,CASSQTGGRYGYTF,TGTGCCAGTAGCCAGACAGGGGGCCGCTATGGCTACACCTTC
TRBJ2-7,TRBD1,TRBV7-2,NA,CASSLAGTELYEQYF,TGTGCCAGCAGCTTAGCAGGGACAGAGCTCTACGAGCAGTACTTC
TRBJ1-1,TRBD1,TRBV27,NA,CASSPGQGYKAEAFF,TGTGCCAGCAGTCCGGGACAGGGGTATAAGGCTGAAGCTTTCTTT
TRBJ2-5,TRBD2,TRBV7-3,few,CASSLQGTSVETQYF,TGTGCCAGCAGCCTCCAAGGGACTAGCGTCGAGACCCAGTACTTC
TRBJ1-1,NA,TRBV7-2,NA,CASSLSGGTKAFF,TGTGCCAGCAGCTTATCGGGGGGGACCAAAGCTTTCTTT
TRBJ2-4,NA,TRBV7-9,NA,CASSRGISGIQYF,TGTGCCAGCAGCCGAGGGATTTCGGGGATTCAGTACTTC
TRBJ2-7,TRBD1,TRBV11-2,NA,CASSIRTGPYEQYF,TGTGCCAGCAGCATACGGACAGGGCCCTACGAGCAGTACTTC
TRBJ1-2,NA,TRBV29-1,NA,CSAGHYGDGYTF,TGCAGCGCGGGACACTATGGTGATGGCTACACCTTC
TRBJ1-2,NA,TRBV18,NA,CASSLLGGPDYGYTF,TGTGCCAGCTCATTGCTCGGTGGGCCAGACTATGGCTACACCTTC
TRBJ1-3,TRBD1,TRBV7-6,NA,CASRAGTGGSGNTIYF,TGTGCCAGCAGGGCCGGGACAGGAGGCTCTGGAAACACCATATATTTT
TRBJ1-2,TRBD1,TRBV30,NA,CAWSQGDYGYTF,TGTGCCTGGAGTCAGGGGGACTATGGCTACACCTTC
TRBJ1-6,NA,TRBV7-9,NA,CASSLTGGTSPLHF,TGTGCCAGCAGCTTAACTGGCGGGACTTCACCCCTCCACTTT
TRBJ1-6,NA,TRBV16,NA,CASTFFRGAARESPLHF,TGTGCCAGCACCTTCTTCAGAGGCGCCGCGAGGGAATCACCCCTCCACTTT
TRBJ2-3,TRBD2,TRBV6-1,NA,CASSLAGVEADTQYF,TGTGCCAGCAGCCTAGCGGGGGTAGAGGCAGATACGCAGTATTTT
TRBJ1-2,NA,TRBV4-3,NA,CASSQDLGQTYGYTF,TGCGCCAGCAGCCAAGATCTCGGACAAACCTATGGCTACACCTTC
TRBJ1-6,NA,TRBV6-5,NA,CASSEAGDSPLHF,TGTGCCAGCAGTGAAGCGGGGGATTCACCCCTCCACTTT
TRBJ1-2,NA,TRBV2,NA,CASRVTGAHGYTF,TGTGCCAGCAGGGTAACAGGAGCTCATGGCTACACCTTC
TRBJ1-5,NA,TRBV4-2,NA,CASSHLMGGDSNQPQHF,TGTGCCAGCAGCCACCTAATGGGAGGAGACAGCAATCAGCCCCAGCATTTT
TRBJ2-7,TRBD2,TRBV6-5,few,CASSYSRASGGYEQYF,TGTGCCAGCAGTTACTCTAGGGCTAGCGGGGGTTACGAGCAGTACTTC
TRBJ2-7,NA,TRBV21-1,NA,CASSIYTYEQYF,TGTGCCAGCAGTATATATACCTACGAGCAGTACTTC
TRBJ2-7,TRBD1,TRBV4-3,NA,CASSPMQGAGYEQYF,TGCGCCAGCAGCCCTATGCAGGGGGCTGGCTACGAGCAGTACTTC
TRBJ1-6,TRBD1,TRBV29-1,NA,CSVGGQGNSPLHF,TGCAGCGTTGGGGGACAGGGGAATTCACCCCTCCACTTT
TRBJ2-5,TRBD2,TRBV6-5,NA,CASSYRLAVTETQYF,TGTGCCAGCAGTTACAGACTAGCGGTAACGGAGACCCAGTACTTC
TRBJ1-2,NA,TRBV2,NA,CASSGDRSYGYTF,TGTGCCAGCAGTGGCGACAGATCCTATGGCTACACCTTC
TRBJ1-4,NA,TRBV5-6,NA,CASSSLTGNNEKLFF,TGTGCCAGCAGCTCCCTAACAGGAAATAATGAAAAACTGTTTTTT
TRBJ2-2,NA,TRBV7-2,NA,CASLGQPNTGELFF,TGTGCCAGCCTGGGACAACCGAACACCGGGGAGCTGTTTTTT
TRBJ1-2,TRBD1,TRBV2,once,CASRGTDLAYGYTF,TGTGCCAGCAGGGGGACAGACCTTGCCTATGGCTACACCTTC
TRBJ2-1,TRBD2,TRBV25-1,NA,CASSVFSSGGTYNEQFF,TGTGCCAGCAGTGTGTTCTCTAGCGGGGGCACCTACAATGAGCAGTTCTTC
TRBJ2-5,TRBD2,TRBV2,NA,CASTQEGLALETQYF,TGTGCCAGCACCCAGGAGGGACTAGCGTTGGAGACCCAGTACTTC
TRBJ1-1,NA,TRBV11-2,NA,CASSLVTGMNTEAFF,TGTGCCAGCAGCTTAGTTACAGGGATGAACACTGAAGCTTTCTTT
TRBJ1-3,TRBD1,TRBV7-2,NA,CASWGTGAGNTIYF,TGTGCCAGCTGGGGGACAGGGGCTGGAAACACCATATATTTT
TRBJ2-7,TRBD1,TRBV5-1,NA,CASSAGTGGNEQYF,TGCGCCAGCAGCGCCGGGACAGGGGGCAACGAGCAGTACTTC
TRBJ2-7,TRBD1,TRBV6-6,NA,CASSYPAGGAYEQYF,TGTGCCAGCAGTTACCCGGCAGGGGGCGCTTACGAGCAGTACTTC
TRBJ1-2,NA,TRBV19,NA,CASSWGVDYTF,TGTGCCAGTAGTTGGGGGGTGGACTACACCTTC
TRBJ2-1,TRBD2,TRBV7-9,NA,CASSSRGGDHNEQFF,TGTGCCAGCAGCTCACGCGGGGGGGACCACAATGAGCAGTTCTTC
TRBJ1-6,TRBD1,TRBV5-5,NA,CASSGPGQGADPDNSPLHF,TGTGCCAGCAGCGGGCCGGGACAGGGCGCCGATCCCGATAATTCACCCCTCCACTTT
TRBJ1-2,NA,TRBV10-2,few,CASRPSGTNTQGYTF,TGCGCCAGCAGACCTTCCGGGACAAACACACAAGGCTACACCTTC
TRBJ1-2,TRBD1,TRBV2,NA,CASSWDRGNYGYTF,TGTGCCAGCAGTTGGGACAGAGGTAACTATGGCTACACCTTC